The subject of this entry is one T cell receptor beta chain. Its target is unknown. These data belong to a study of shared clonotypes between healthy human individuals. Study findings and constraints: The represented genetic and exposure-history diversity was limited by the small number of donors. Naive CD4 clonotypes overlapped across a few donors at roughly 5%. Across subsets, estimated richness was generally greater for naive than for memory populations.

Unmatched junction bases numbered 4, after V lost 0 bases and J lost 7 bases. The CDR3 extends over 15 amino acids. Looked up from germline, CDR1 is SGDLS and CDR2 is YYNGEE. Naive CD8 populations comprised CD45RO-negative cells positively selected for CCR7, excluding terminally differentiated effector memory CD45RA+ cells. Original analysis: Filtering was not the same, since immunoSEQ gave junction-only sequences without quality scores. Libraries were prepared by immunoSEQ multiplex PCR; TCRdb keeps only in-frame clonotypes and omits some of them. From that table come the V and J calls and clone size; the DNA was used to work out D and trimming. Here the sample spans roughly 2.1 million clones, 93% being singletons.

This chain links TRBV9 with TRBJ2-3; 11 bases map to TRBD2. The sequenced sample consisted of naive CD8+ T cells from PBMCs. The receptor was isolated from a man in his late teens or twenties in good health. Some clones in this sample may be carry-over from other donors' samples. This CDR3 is CASSVGTSGFHTQYF. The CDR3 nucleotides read TGTGCCAGCAGCGTAGGGACTAGCGGGTTCCATACGCAGTATTTT.